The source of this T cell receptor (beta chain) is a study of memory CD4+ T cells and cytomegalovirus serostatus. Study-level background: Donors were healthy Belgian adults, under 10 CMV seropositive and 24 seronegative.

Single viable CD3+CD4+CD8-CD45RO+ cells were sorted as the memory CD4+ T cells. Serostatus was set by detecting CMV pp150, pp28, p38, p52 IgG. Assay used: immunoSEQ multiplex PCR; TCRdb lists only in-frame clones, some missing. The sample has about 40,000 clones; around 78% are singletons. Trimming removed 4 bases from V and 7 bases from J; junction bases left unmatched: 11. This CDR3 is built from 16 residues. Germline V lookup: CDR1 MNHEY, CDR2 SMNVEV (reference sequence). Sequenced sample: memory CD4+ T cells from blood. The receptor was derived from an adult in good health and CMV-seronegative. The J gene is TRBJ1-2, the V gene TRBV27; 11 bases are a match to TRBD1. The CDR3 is CASSSWAGTGGGGYTF. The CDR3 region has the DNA TGTGCCAGCAGTTCATGGGCCGGGACAGGGGGTGGTGGCTACACCTTC.